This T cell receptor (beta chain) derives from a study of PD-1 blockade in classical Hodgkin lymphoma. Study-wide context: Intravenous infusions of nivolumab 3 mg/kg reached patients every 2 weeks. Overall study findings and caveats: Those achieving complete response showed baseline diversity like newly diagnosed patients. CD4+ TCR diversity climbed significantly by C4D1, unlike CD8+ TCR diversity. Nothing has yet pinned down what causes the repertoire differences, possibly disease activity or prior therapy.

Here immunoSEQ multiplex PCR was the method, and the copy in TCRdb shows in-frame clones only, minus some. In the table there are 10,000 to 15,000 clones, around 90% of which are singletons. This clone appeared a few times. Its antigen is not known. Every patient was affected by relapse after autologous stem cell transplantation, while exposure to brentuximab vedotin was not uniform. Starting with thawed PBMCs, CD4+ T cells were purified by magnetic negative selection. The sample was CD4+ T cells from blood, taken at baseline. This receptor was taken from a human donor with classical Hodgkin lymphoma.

This CDR3 reads CASSVRDTYEQYF. The CDR3 DNA reads as TGTGCCAGCAGTGTCCGGGACACCTACGAGCAGTACTTC. This chain uses TRBV6-1 with TRBJ2-7; tentative D call: TRBD1 (6 bases). The CDR3 has 13 amino acids. Deletions cut 4 bases from V and 2 bases from J, with 9 bases between. The germline V gene has CDR1 MNHNS and CDR2 SASEGT.